These 11 T cell receptor beta chains were sequenced from one sample in a study of blood T cell repertoires in COVID-19. Method: immunoSEQ multiplex PCR; TCRdb's copy keeps in-frame clones and lacks some. The sample lists about 150,000 clones; 65% to 90% were seen once. The sample taken for sequencing was peripheral blood. These TCRs come from a woman aged 60-70 years with COVID-19, enrolled during active disease.

This rearrangement joins TRBV7-3 to TRBJ2-5, with 10 bases fitting TRBD2. V was clipped by 5 bases and J by 5 bases; unmatched bases: 5. This CDR3 has 14 amino acids. Per germline, CDR1 SGHTA and CDR2 FQGTGA. The CDR3 DNA reads as TGTGCCAGCAGCCTAGCGGGAGTAGGGGAGACCCAGTACTTC. It yields the protein CASSLAGVGETQYF.

V gene TRBV7-2 combines with J gene TRBJ1-6, with D hard to call. The ends were cut back, 7 bases at V and 3 bases at J, with 10 bases in the middle. The CDR3 sequence is 14 residues long. Germline-derived CDR1 and CDR2 are SGHTA and FQGNSA. This chain's CDR3 is CASTLQIYNSPLHF. The CDR3 DNA reads TGTGCCAGCACTTTACAGATCTATAATTCACCCCTCCACTTT.

V and J are TRBV18 and TRBJ1-6, with D possibly being TRBD1 (5 bases). The germline V gene encodes CDR1 KGHSH and CDR2 LQKENI. The CDR3 totals 15 residues. V dropped 4 bases and J dropped 6 bases, with 13 bases sitting between them. The CDR3 region has the DNA TGTGCCAGCTCACGTGCGGGGGAGAGTAATTCACCCCTCCACTTT. It specifies CASSRAGESNSPLHF. Looking up the rest from reference TRBV18 and TRBJ1-6 gives the full variable domain: NAGVMQNPRHLVRRRGQEARLRCSPMKGHSHVYWYRQLPEEGLKFMVYLQKENIIDESGMPKERFSAEFPKEGPSILRIQQVVRGDSAAYFCASSRAGESNSPLHFGNGTRLTVT.

The CDR3 protein is CASSPGTSGIRELFF. The CDR3 DNA sequence: TGTGCCAGTAGTCCCGGGACTAGCGGGATAAGGGAGCTGTTTTTT. The rearrangement links TRBV19 to TRBJ2-2; TRBD2 matches at 13 bases. Germline V lookup: CDR1 LNHDA, CDR2 SQIVND (reference sequence). Trimming at V came to 5 bases and at J to 9 bases, leaving 6 bases not matched to a gene. The CDR3 loop spans 15 amino acids.

This clone has a single count. This chain connects TRBV5-1 to TRBJ1-6; TRBD1 aligns across 8 bases. CDR3 size: 16 residues. After removal of 3 bases from V and 6 bases from J, the junction contained 8 bases not matched to a gene. The germline gives CDR1 SGHRS, CDR2 YFSETQ. CDR3: CASSSDRDGINSPLHF. In DNA form, the CDR3 reads TGCGCCAGCAGCTCGGACAGGGACGGGATTAATTCACCCCTCCACTTT.

V gene TRBV25-1 combines with J gene TRBJ2-2, with 7 bases fitting TRBD1. This CDR3 has 14 residues. The junction had 5 bases not matched to a gene; V was cut back by 7 bases and J by 3 bases. CDR1 is MGHDK and CDR2 is SYGVNS in the germline V gene. The CDR3 DNA is TGTGCCAGCATAGCCGGGACAGACACCGGGGAGCTGTTTTTT. The encoded protein is CASIAGTDTGELFF.

This clone is a singleton in its sample. This chain uses TRBV30 with TRBJ1-5; tentative D call: TRBD1 (5 bases). Germline V gene sequence: CDR1 GTSNPN, CDR2 SVGIG (reference sequence). The V and J ends lost 2 bases and 7 bases respectively, with 12 bases between them. The CDR3 covers 13 residues. The chain's CDR3 is CAWSTGEIQPQHF. In nucleotides, the CDR3 is TGTGCCTGGAGTACGGGGGAAATCCAGCCCCAGCATTTT. Filled out from reference TRBV30 and TRBJ1-5, the complete variable domain reads SQTIHQWPATLVQPVGSPLSLECTVEGTSNPNLYWYRQAAGRGLQLLFYSVGIGQISSEVPQNLSASRPQDRQFILSSKKLLLSDSGFYLCAWSTGEIQPQHFGDGTRLSIL.

V and J are TRBV7-8 and TRBJ2-1; possibly TRBD1 for D (6 bases). CDR3 length: 14 residues. V was clipped by 2 bases and J by 3 bases, with 8 bases between them. CDR1 is SGHVS and CDR2 is FQNEAQ in the germline V gene. CDR3 in DNA: TGTGCCAGCAGCTTATGGGGGCGCTACAATGAGCAGTTCTTC. It translates to CASSLWGRYNEQFF.

The V gene is TRBV19, the J gene TRBJ1-4, with a tentative D call TRBD1 (5 bases). The ends were cut back, 3 bases at V and 5 bases at J, with 13 bases in the middle. The CDR3 consists of 15 residues. The germline V gene has CDR1 LNHDA and CDR2 SQIVND (reference sequence). As DNA, the CDR3 is TGTGCCAGTAGTATGGGCGGGACGGAGAATGAAAAACTGTTTTTT. Its protein is CASSMGGTENEKLFF.

J is TRBJ2-1 and V is TRBV6-6, with TRBD2 as a possible D gene (5 bases). Germline assignment: CDR1 MNHNY and CDR2 SVGAGI (reference sequence). This CDR3 comprises 14 residues. With 0 bases removed from V and 10 bases from J, the gap between germline ends came to 13 bases. CDR3 DNA: TGTGCCAGCAGTTACTCGACTAATAGCATGGAGCAGTTCTTC. Amino acid sequence: CASSYSTNSMEQFF.

The V call is TRBV7-8, the J call TRBJ1-3; D remains unclear. The CDR3 is made up of 16 amino acids. Germline loops: CDR1 SGHVS, CDR2 FQNEAQ. The V and J ends lost 4 bases and 0 bases respectively, with 13 bases between them. The CDR3 DNA is TGTGCCAGCAGCTCGAGGACTGGAAGCTCTGGAAACACCATATATTTT. This encodes CASSSRTGSSGNTIYF. Supplemented by reference TRBV7-8 and TRBJ1-3, the full variable domain reads GAGVSQSPRYKVAKRGQDVALRCDPISGHVSLFWYQQALGQGPEFLTYFQNEAQLDKSGLPSDRFFAERPEGSVSTLKIQRTQQEDSAVYLCASSSRTGSSGNTIYFGEGSWLTVV.